The 20 T cell receptor beta chains given below trace back to one sample, sequenced in a study of T cell responses to AZD1222 COVID-19 vaccine. Profiling relied on immunoSEQ multiplex PCR, and the TCRdb table lists in-frame clones only, not all of them. The data contain more than 120,000 clones, approximately 94% of them singletons. This specimen consisted of peripheral blood, obtained on day 0 of AZD1222 vaccination. These receptors all come from an adult in good health.

The chain recombines TRBV9 with TRBJ2-2, with 7 nucleotides matching TRBD2. V lost 3 bases and J lost 5; bases outside the gene matches: 10. From germline, CDR1 is SGDLS and CDR2 YYNGEE. The CDR3 sequence is 16 residues long. CDR3 residues: CASSATGSGYTGELFF. CDR3 bases: TGTGCCAGCAGCGCCACGGGTAGCGGGTATACCGGGGAGCTGTTTTTT. Drawing the rest from reference TRBV9 and TRBJ2-2, the complete variable domain is DSGVTQTPKHLITATGQRVTLRCSPRSGDLSVYWYQQSLDQGLQFLIQYYNGEERAKGNILERFSAQQFPDLHSELNLSSLELGDSALYFCASSATGSGYTGELFFGEGSRLTVL.

The chain uses TRBV3-1 (or the pseudogene TRBV3-2) and TRBJ1-6; D might be TRBD1 (5 bases). The ends were cut back, 1 base at V and 7 bases at J, with 11 bases in the middle. CDR1 LGHDT and CDR2 YNNKEL come from the germline V gene (reference sequence). The CDR3 loop spans 15 amino acids. The CDR3 loop reads CASSQGDEGNSPLHF. In DNA, the CDR3 is TGTGCCAGCAGCCAAGGGGACGAAGGGAATTCACCCCTCCACTTT.

The chain recombines TRBV9 with TRBJ2-3; no firm D call. In germline, CDR1 is SGDLS, CDR2 YYNGEE. This CDR3 region has 13 residues. V lost 3 bases to trimming and J lost 0 bases, with 5 bases between them. The CDR3 DNA follows: TGTGCCAGCAGCGCGTCTAGCACAGATACGCAGTATTTT. This codes for CASSASSTDTQYF.

This sequence joins TRBV6-1 and TRBJ1-5, with TRBD1 identical over 7 bases. Germline V lookup: CDR1 MNHNS, CDR2 SASEGT. CDR3 size: 15 residues. V lost 1 base and J lost 9; bases outside the gene matches: 9. The DNA of the CDR3 is TGTGCCAGCAGTGAAGGGGGACAGTGGCAGGGGCCCCAGCATTTT. Amino acid sequence: CASSEGGQWQGPQHF.

V and J are TRBV2 and TRBJ2-3; TRBD2 agrees at 8 bases. J gave up 0 bases and V 11 bases, and 7 bases lay outside the gene matches. Germline loops: CDR1 SNHLY, CDR2 FYNNEI. This CDR3 has 14 residues. The CDR3 here is CAAPASGSTDTQYF. CDR3 nucleotide sequence: TGTGCCGCCCCAGCTAGCGGGAGCACAGATACGCAGTATTTT.

The chain carries TRBV18 and TRBJ2-2; D possibly corresponds to TRBD1 (6 bases). The germline V gene encodes CDR1 KGHSH and CDR2 LQKENI. Trimming shortened V by 6 bases and J by 6 bases, and 20 bases separated the two germline ends. The CDR3 length is 16 residues. CDR3 protein: CASSGTPGGIAGELFF. The CDR3 coding sequence is TGTGCCAGCTCCGGCACCCCTGGGGGCATCGCCGGGGAGCTGTTTTTT.

The rearrangement joins TRBV30 to TRBJ2-5; tentatively, D is TRBD1 or TRBD2 (6 bases each). CDR3 length equals 14 residues. V lost 3 bases and J 5 bases, leaving 16 bases between the germline ends. Germline V gives CDR1 GTSNPN, CDR2 SVGIG (reference sequence). The CDR3 reads CAWSRLGGLETQYF. The CDR3 DNA reads TGTGCCTGGAGCCGACTAGGGGGTTTGGAGACCCAGTACTTC.

V and J are TRBV19 and TRBJ1-2, with D unclear. This CDR3 has 12 amino acids. V was shortened by 5 bases and J by 4 bases, with 8 bases between the two germline ends. The germline V gene has CDR1 LNHDA and CDR2 SQIVND (reference sequence). The CDR3 region has the DNA TGTGCCAGTAGTGCAGGCCTCTATGGCTACACCTTC. Translating it yields CASSAGLYGYTF.

The rearrangement links TRBV5-1 to TRBJ2-3; D remains unclear. The germline CDR1 and CDR2 sequences are SGHRS and YFSETQ. The CDR3 runs to 17 residues. V lost 2 bases and J 6 bases, leaving 22 bases between the germline ends. The CDR3 DNA is TGCGCCAGCAGCTTTTTAGGACCCCCGCCGGCTTCGGATACGCAGTATTTT. Its translation: CASSFLGPPPASDTQYF. The complete variable domain, with remaining parts taken from reference TRBV5-1 and TRBJ2-3, reads KAGVTQTPRYLIKTRGQQVTLSCSPISGHRSVSWYQQTPGQGLQFLFEYFSETQRNKGNFPGRFSGRQFSNSRSEMNVSTLELGDSALYLCASSFLGPPPASDTQYFGPGTRLTVL.

V gene TRBV27 combines with J gene TRBJ2-7; tentative D call: TRBD1 (7 bases). This CDR3 has 15 residues. V was trimmed by 6 bases and J by 6 bases, leaving 21 bases between them. Germline values: CDR1 MNHEY, CDR2 SMNVEV (reference sequence). The CDR3 reads CASSSQGRFQGEQYF. CDR3 in DNA: TGTGCCAGCAGCTCACAGGGGAGGTTCCAGGGCGAGCAGTACTTC.

This clone was seen a single time. This rearrangement joins TRBV7-3 to TRBJ1-1; TRBD1 matches at 12 bases. Germline V gene data show CDR1 as SGHTA and CDR2 as FQGTGA. V shed 5 bases and J 3 bases; nucleotides not matched to a gene: 10. This CDR3 comprises 17 residues. CDR3 protein: CASSQGDRGLWDTEAFF. DNA for the CDR3: TGTGCCAGCAGCCAAGGGGACAGGGGGCTTTGGGACACTGAAGCTTTCTTT.

The CDR3 bases are TGTGCCAGCAGCCCGGATCCGGGACAGGGTTTTGTGCAGTACTTC. It yields the protein CASSPDPGQGFVQYF. The chain recombines TRBV5-5 with TRBJ2-7; TRBD1 matches 9 bases. J lost 9 bases, V lost 4 bases, and 14 bases had no gene match. CDR1 SGHKS and CDR2 YYEKEE come from the germline V gene (reference sequence). This CDR3 has 15 amino acids.

The chain links TRBV12-3 or TRBV12-4 to TRBJ1-2; D unclear. Trimming took 6 bases from V and 8 from J, leaving 16 bases between them. The CDR3 runs to 13 residues. The chain's CDR3 is CASRSEPQRGYTF. CDR3 DNA sequence: TGTGCCAGCAGGAGCGAACCCCAACGGGGCTACACCTTC.

This sequence joins TRBV19 and TRBJ1-2; D might be TRBD1 (5 bases). Germline values: CDR1 LNHDA, CDR2 SQIVND (reference sequence). The CDR3 sequence is 14 residues long. V was clipped by 4 bases and J by 7 bases, with 16 bases between them. The CDR3 spells CASSTPRGGIGYTF. DNA for the CDR3: TGTGCCAGTAGTACGCCGCGGGGGGGGATTGGCTACACCTTC.

This sequence joins TRBV2 and TRBJ2-5; TRBD1 matches 8 bases. Per the germline V gene, CDR1 is SNHLY and CDR2 is FYNNEI. The junction had 3 bases not matched to a gene; V was cut back by 5 bases and J by 4 bases. This CDR3 has 13 residues. The CDR3 DNA sequence: TGTGCCAGCAGTCGGACAGGGAGAGAGACCCAGTACTTC. Protein: CASSRTGRETQYF.

The V call is TRBV18, the J call TRBJ2-1; D is uncertain. Germline-derived CDR1 and CDR2 are KGHSH and LQKENI. V lost 2 bases and J 4 bases, leaving 12 bases between the germline ends. This CDR3 is built from 15 residues. CDR3 amino acids: CASSPYDPGYNEQFF. DNA of the CDR3: TGTGCCAGCTCACCATATGACCCTGGATACAATGAGCAGTTCTTC. The full variable domain, its missing parts supplied by reference TRBV18 and TRBJ2-1, is NAGVMQNPRHLVRRRGQEARLRCSPMKGHSHVYWYRQLPEEGLKFMVYLQKENIIDESGMPKERFSAEFPKEGPSILRIQQVVRGDSAAYFCASSPYDPGYNEQFFGPGTRLTVL.

The chain couples TRBV19 to TRBJ2-5; D might be TRBD1 or TRBD2, each matching 7 bases. The CDR3 is made up of 15 amino acids. Between the trimmed V and J ends, which lost 1 base and 7 bases, there was a span of 16 bases. Germline-derived CDR1 and CDR2 are LNHDA and SQIVND (reference sequence). The DNA of the CDR3 is TGTGCCAGTAGTATAGGACAGGGAGGGGTCGGGACCCAGTACTTC. It specifies CASSIGQGGVGTQYF.

V and J are TRBV7-2 and TRBJ2-7; no clear D gene. V lost 0 bases and J 1 base, leaving 13 bases between the germline ends. This CDR3 has 16 amino acids. CDR1 SGHTA and CDR2 FQGNSA come from the germline V gene. In DNA, the CDR3 is TGTGCCAGCAGCTTAGCCGTGGGCACGGGTTCCTACGAGCAGTACTTC. Translated: CASSLAVGTGSYEQYF.

The V and J genes are TRBV10-2 and TRBJ2-7; 7 bases align to TRBD1. This CDR3 has 15 residues. CDR1 WSHSY and CDR2 SAAADI come from the germline V gene. The V gene end was trimmed by 3 bases and the J gene end by 2 bases; junction bases not matched to a gene: 7. The CDR3 sequence: CASSERTGGTYEQYF. CDR3 sequence (DNA): TGCGCCAGCAGTGAAAGGACAGGAGGAACCTACGAGCAGTACTTC.

The chain has TRBV6-5 and TRBJ1-6; TRBD1 aligns across 9 bases. V lost 3 bases and J lost 9; bases outside the gene matches: 6. Per germline, CDR1 MNHEY and CDR2 SVGAGI. The CDR3 is made up of 15 amino acids. This CDR3 reads CASSYTGGSGSPLHF. DNA of the CDR3: TGTGCCAGCAGTTATACAGGGGGCAGTGGTTCACCCCTCCACTTT.